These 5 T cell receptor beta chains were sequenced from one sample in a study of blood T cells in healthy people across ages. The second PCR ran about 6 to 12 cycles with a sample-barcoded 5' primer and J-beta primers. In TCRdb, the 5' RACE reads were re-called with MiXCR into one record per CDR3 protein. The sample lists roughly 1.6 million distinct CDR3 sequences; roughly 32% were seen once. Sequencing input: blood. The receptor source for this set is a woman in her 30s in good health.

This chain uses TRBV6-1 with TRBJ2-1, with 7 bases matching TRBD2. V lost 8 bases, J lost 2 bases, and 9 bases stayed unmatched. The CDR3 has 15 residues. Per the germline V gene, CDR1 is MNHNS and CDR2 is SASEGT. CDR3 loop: CASSPWAGAYNEQFF. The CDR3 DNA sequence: TGTGCCAGCTCGCCCTGGGCGGGGGCCTACAATGAGCAGTTCTTC.

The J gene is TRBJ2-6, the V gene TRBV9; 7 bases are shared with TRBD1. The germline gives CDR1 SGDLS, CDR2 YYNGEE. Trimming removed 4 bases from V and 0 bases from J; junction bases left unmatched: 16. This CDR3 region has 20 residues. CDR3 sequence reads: CASSPRPGTDPSSGANVLTF. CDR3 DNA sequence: TGTGCCAGCAGCCCACGTCCCGGGACAGACCCTAGCTCTGGGGCCAACGTCCTGACTTTC.

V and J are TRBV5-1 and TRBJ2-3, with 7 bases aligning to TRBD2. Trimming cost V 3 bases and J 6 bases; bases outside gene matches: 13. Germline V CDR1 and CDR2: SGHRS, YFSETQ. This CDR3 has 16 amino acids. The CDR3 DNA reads TGCGCCAGCAGCTCGAATGTGATGCTGGGAGGGGATACGCAGTATTTT. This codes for CASSSNVMLGGDTQYF. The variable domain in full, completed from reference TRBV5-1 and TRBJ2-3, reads KAGVTQTPRYLIKTRGQQVTLSCSPISGHRSVSWYQQTPGQGLQFLFEYFSETQRNKGNFPGRFSGRQFSNSRSEMNVSTLELGDSALYLCASSSNVMLGGDTQYFGPGTRLTVL.

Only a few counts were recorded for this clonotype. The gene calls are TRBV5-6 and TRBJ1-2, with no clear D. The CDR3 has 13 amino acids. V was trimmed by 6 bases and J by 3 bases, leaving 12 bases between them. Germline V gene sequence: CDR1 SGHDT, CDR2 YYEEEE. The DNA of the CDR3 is TGTGCCAGCACCCCTGGCAGCTACTATGGCTACACCTTC. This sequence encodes CASTPGSYYGYTF.

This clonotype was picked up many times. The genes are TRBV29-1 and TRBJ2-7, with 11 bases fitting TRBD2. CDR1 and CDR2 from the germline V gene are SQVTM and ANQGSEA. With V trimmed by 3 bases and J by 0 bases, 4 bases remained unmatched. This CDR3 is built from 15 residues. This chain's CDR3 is CSVDRLAGNSYEQYF. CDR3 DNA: TGCAGCGTTGACCGACTAGCGGGGAACTCCTACGAGCAGTACTTC.